A single sample is the source of the 24 T cell receptor beta chains below, sequenced in a study of cytomegalovirus exposure and HLA in healthy donors. In the PCR, 60 Vbeta and 13 Jbeta primers were used. The repertoire was sequenced with immunoSEQ multiplex PCR; TCRdb's copy has only in-frame clones and lacks some. The sample contains approximately 110,000 clones, around 75% of which appear only once. The sample comprised PBMCs. These receptors all stem from a middle-aged man in good health and CMV-seronegative.

The gene calls are TRBV4-1 and TRBJ1-3; tentative D call: TRBD1 (5 bases). The germline V gene encodes CDR1 MGHRA and CDR2 YSYEKL. V lost 0 bases and J lost 4, with 10 bases in between. CDR3 length: 15 amino acids. As DNA, the CDR3 is TGCGCCAGCAGCCAAGACCGGGGGGAGGGAAACACCATATATTTT. Residues: CASSQDRGEGNTIYF.

The V and J genes are TRBV10-3 and TRBJ2-5; D is undetermined. The germline V gene encodes CDR1 ENHRY and CDR2 SYGVKD. The CDR3 is made up of 14 amino acids. V lost 3 bases to trimming and J lost 5 bases, with 13 bases between them. The CDR3 DNA reads as TGTGCCATCAGTGAATGGCAGGCCTCGGAGACCCAGTACTTC. Translated: CAISEWQASETQYF.

The gene calls are TRBV2 and TRBJ2-1, with 8 bases matching TRBD1. The CDR3 extends over 14 amino acids. Trimming cost V 10 bases and J 4 bases; bases outside gene matches: 9. Per germline, CDR1 SNHLY and CDR2 FYNNEI. CDR3 loop: CATKRTGLYNEQFF. In DNA form, the CDR3 reads TGTGCCACCAAGCGGACAGGGTTATACAATGAGCAGTTCTTC.

This clone has more than one count but fewer than ten. The chain uses TRBV19 and TRBJ2-7, with TRBD2 as a possible D gene (6 bases). Trimming shortened V by 4 bases and J by 0 bases, and 10 bases separated the two germline ends. In germline, CDR1 is LNHDA, CDR2 SQIVND (reference sequence). CDR3 size: 14 residues. The CDR3 spells CASSTPGSSYEQYF. Written as DNA, the CDR3 is TGTGCCAGTAGTACCCCCGGGAGCTCCTACGAGCAGTACTTC.

V gene TRBV4-3 combines with J gene TRBJ1-2; tentative D call: TRBD1 (5 bases). Germline assignment: CDR1 LGHNA and CDR2 YSLEER. The V gene lost 6 bases and the J gene lost 4 bases, with 12 bases spanning the gap. This CDR3 comprises 13 residues. Here the CDR3 reads CASSLRGGYGYTF. Written as DNA, the CDR3 is TGCGCCAGCAGTCTAAGGGGCGGCTATGGCTACACCTTC.

The J gene is TRBJ2-5, the V gene TRBV19; no firm D call. The ends were cut back, 1 base at V and 5 bases at J, with 11 bases in the middle. The CDR3 totals 14 residues. Looked up from germline, CDR1 is LNHDA and CDR2 is SQIVND (reference sequence). This chain's CDR3 is CASSIVKSWETQYF. The DNA for the CDR3 is TGTGCCAGTAGTATAGTAAAGAGCTGGGAGACCCAGTACTTC.

This clone turned up a few times. The CDR3 reads CASSEPGLQETQYF. In nucleotides, the CDR3 is TGTGCCAGCAGCGAACCGGGACTCCAAGAGACCCAGTACTTC. This chain connects TRBV7-6 to TRBJ2-5, with D perhaps matching TRBD2 (6 bases). The CDR3 totals 14 residues. The germline V and J ends were trimmed by 5 bases and 1 base, with 11 bases remaining between them. CDR1 and CDR2 from the germline V gene are SGHVS and FNYEAQ.

The J gene is TRBJ1-2, the V gene TRBV10-3; 8 bases agree with TRBD1. Per germline, CDR1 ENHRY and CDR2 SYGVKD. Losses at the gene ends were 4 bases for V and 4 bases for J; bases not matched to a gene: 5. The CDR3 is made up of 14 amino acids. This CDR3 is CAISGTGSAYGYTF. The CDR3 region has the DNA TGTGCCATCAGTGGGACAGGGAGCGCCTATGGCTACACCTTC.

This CDR3 reads CASSQGGTEAFF. DNA for the CDR3: TGTGCCAGCAGTCAGGGGGGCACTGAAGCTTTCTTT. The chain is built from TRBV6-6 and TRBJ1-1, with TRBD1 matching 7 bases. From germline, CDR1 is MNHNY and CDR2 SVGAGI (reference sequence). The CDR3 is 12 residues long. Unmatched junction bases numbered 1, after V lost 5 bases and J lost 4 bases.

The chain uses TRBV27 and TRBJ2-5; the D gene is possibly TRBD2 (6 bases). Germline loops: CDR1 MNHEY, CDR2 SMNVEV (reference sequence). The CDR3 is 13 residues long. The V and J ends lost 1 base and 5 bases respectively, with 8 bases between them. The CDR3 sequence: CASSLYGGETQYF. As DNA, the CDR3 is TGTGCCAGCAGTTTATATGGGGGGGAGACCCAGTACTTC.

V and J are TRBV9 and TRBJ1-4; a weak D match, TRBD1 (6 bases). This CDR3 region has 16 residues. From germline, CDR1 is SGDLS and CDR2 YYNGEE. The V and J ends lost 0 bases and 4 bases respectively, with 13 bases between them. CDR3 sequence (DNA): TGTGCCAGCAGCGTAGCCGGGGGGCCGGTTAATGAAAAACTGTTTTTT. Protein: CASSVAGGPVNEKLFF.

This chain joins TRBV7-9 and TRBJ2-7, with TRBD2 identical over 7 bases. With V trimmed by 5 bases and J by 5 bases, 15 bases remained unmatched. The germline V gene has CDR1 SEHNR and CDR2 FQNEAQ (reference sequence). The CDR3 loop spans 16 amino acids. The CDR3 nucleotides are TGTGCCAGCAGCCCCCATGAGGGGAGGGCGAGAAACGAGCAGTACTTC. This codes for CASSPHEGRARNEQYF.

The rearrangement uses TRBV2 and TRBJ2-3, with D tentatively TRBD1 (6 bases). V lost 10 bases to trimming and J lost 0 bases, with 17 bases between them. Germline-derived CDR1 and CDR2 are SNHLY and FYNNEI. The CDR3 extends over 15 amino acids. CDR3 nucleotides: TGTGCCACCTACTACCGGGACAAAAGCACAGATACGCAGTATTTT. It encodes CATYYRDKSTDTQYF.

J is TRBJ1-2 and V is TRBV5-1, with D possibly being TRBD1 (6 bases). Germline-derived CDR1 and CDR2 are SGHRS and YFSETQ. V shed 0 bases and J shed 6 bases, with 15 bases lying between them. The CDR3 loop spans 15 amino acids. DNA for the CDR3: TGCGCCAGCAGCTTGGGACACAGGGACAACAATGGCTACACCTTC. It yields the protein CASSLGHRDNNGYTF.

V usage is TRBV13 and J usage is TRBJ2-7; TRBD2 agrees at 16 bases. This CDR3 spans 19 amino acids. After removal of 6 bases from V and 1 base from J, the junction contained 12 bases not matched to a gene. Germline V lookup: CDR1 PRHDT, CDR2 FYEKMQ (reference sequence). CDR3 residues: CASRNTGTSGRARSYEQYF. CDR3 bases: TGTGCCAGCAGAAATACCGGGACTAGCGGGAGGGCCAGATCCTACGAGCAGTACTTC.

The V and J genes are TRBV15 and TRBJ2-2, with D possibly being TRBD1 (6 bases). In germline, CDR1 is LNHNV, CDR2 YYDKDF (reference sequence). Trimming shortened V by 2 bases and J by 6 bases, and 16 bases separated the two germline ends. The CDR3 loop spans 16 amino acids. The CDR3 DNA reads TGTGCCACCAGCAGACCCAATACAGGGTGGGCCGGGGAGCTGTTTTTT. It encodes CATSRPNTGWAGELFF.

This chain connects TRBV7-9 to TRBJ2-3, with 8 bases that match TRBD1. Germline CDR1 is SEHNR and CDR2 is FQNEAQ (reference sequence). Unmatched junction bases numbered 10, after V lost 7 bases and J lost 1 base. This CDR3 is built from 16 residues. CDR3: CASNPPGGWGTDTQYF. As DNA, the CDR3 is TGTGCCAGCAACCCACCAGGGGGCTGGGGCACAGATACGCAGTATTTT.

This clone appeared a few times. V is TRBV29-1 and J is TRBJ2-2, with 7 nucleotides matching TRBD2. The germline CDR1 and CDR2 sequences are SQVTM and ANQGSEA. This CDR3 is built from 13 residues. Trimming took 3 bases from V and 6 from J; bases not matched to a gene: 4. In DNA, the CDR3 is TGCAGCGTTGATCGGGGGGAGGCCGGGGAGCTGTTTTTT. Its translation is CSVDRGEAGELFF.

This clone occurred once. The chain couples TRBV29-1 to TRBJ1-1; D unclear. Trimming took 3 bases from V and 0 from J, leaving 8 bases between them. The CDR3 extends over 13 amino acids. CDR1 and CDR2 from the germline V gene are SQVTM and ANQGSEA. CDR3: CSVEGRLNTEAFF. In nucleotides, the CDR3 is TGCAGCGTTGAGGGGAGGTTGAACACTGAAGCTTTCTTT.

The chain combines TRBV7-6 with TRBJ2-7, with D maybe TRBD1 (5 bases). The V end was cut by 5 bases, the J end by 2 bases, with 19 bases between. Germline loops: CDR1 SGHVS, CDR2 FNYEAQ. The CDR3 has 16 residues. The CDR3 DNA reads TGTGCCAGCAGCGGACACCTTGGTGAGAAAGCCTACGAGCAGTACTTC. It codes for CASSGHLGEKAYEQYF.

The chain carries TRBV6-6 and TRBJ2-3; possibly TRBD2 for D (5 bases). The CDR3 has 13 amino acids. V was trimmed by 8 bases and J by 5 bases, leaving 14 bases between them. Germline V gene lookup returns CDR1 MNHNY and CDR2 SVGAGI (reference sequence). The CDR3 protein is CASGSPSGDTQYF. The CDR3 DNA is TGTGCCAGCGGGAGTCCGTCGGGAGATACGCAGTATTTT.

The V and J genes are TRBV5-6 and TRBJ2-3, with D maybe TRBD2 (5 bases). The germline gives CDR1 SGHDT, CDR2 YYEEEE. This CDR3 comprises 11 residues. Trimming shortened V by 5 bases and J by 6 bases, and 7 bases separated the two germline ends. The CDR3 loop reads CASSRGDTQYF. The CDR3 DNA is TGTGCCAGCAGTCGCGGGGATACGCAGTATTTT.

The chain has TRBV19 and TRBJ1-5, with D possibly TRBD1 on 5 matching bases. CDR1 and CDR2 from the germline V gene are LNHDA and SQIVND (reference sequence). The CDR3 spans 15 residues. The V end lost 5 bases, the J end lost 0 bases, and 11 bases lay between the germline ends. The CDR3 spells CASSPDRDSNQPQHF. CDR3 in DNA: TGTGCCAGTAGTCCAGACAGAGATAGCAATCAGCCCCAGCATTTT.

The chain joins TRBV6-5 to TRBJ2-2; weak D call: TRBD2 (5 bases). Per germline, CDR1 MNHEY and CDR2 SVGAGI. The V end lost 6 bases, the J end lost 4 bases, and 15 bases lay between the germline ends. There are 15 residues in the CDR3. CDR3 DNA sequence: TGTGCCAGCAGGGGGTCGAGCGGACCCACCGGGGAGCTGTTTTTT. It codes for CASRGSSGPTGELFF.